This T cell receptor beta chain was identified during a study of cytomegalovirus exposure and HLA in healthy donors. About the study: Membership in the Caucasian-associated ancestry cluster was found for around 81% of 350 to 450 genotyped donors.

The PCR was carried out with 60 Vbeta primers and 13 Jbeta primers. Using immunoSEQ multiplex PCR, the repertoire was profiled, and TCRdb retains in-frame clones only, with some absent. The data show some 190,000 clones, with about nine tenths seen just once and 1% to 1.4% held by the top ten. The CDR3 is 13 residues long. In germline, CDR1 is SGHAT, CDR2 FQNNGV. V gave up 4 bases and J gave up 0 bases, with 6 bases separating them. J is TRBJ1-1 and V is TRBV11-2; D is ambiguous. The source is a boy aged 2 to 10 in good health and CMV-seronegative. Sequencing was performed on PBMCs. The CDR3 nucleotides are TGTGCCAGCAGCTCGGGATTGAACACTGAAGCTTTCTTT. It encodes CASSSGLNTEAFF. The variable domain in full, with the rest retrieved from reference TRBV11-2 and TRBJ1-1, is EAGVAQSPRYKIIEKRQSVAFWCNPISGHATLYWYQQILGQGPKLLIQFQNNGVVDDSQLPKDRFSAERLKGVDSTLKIQPAKLEDSAVYLCASSSGLNTEAFFGQGTRLTVV.